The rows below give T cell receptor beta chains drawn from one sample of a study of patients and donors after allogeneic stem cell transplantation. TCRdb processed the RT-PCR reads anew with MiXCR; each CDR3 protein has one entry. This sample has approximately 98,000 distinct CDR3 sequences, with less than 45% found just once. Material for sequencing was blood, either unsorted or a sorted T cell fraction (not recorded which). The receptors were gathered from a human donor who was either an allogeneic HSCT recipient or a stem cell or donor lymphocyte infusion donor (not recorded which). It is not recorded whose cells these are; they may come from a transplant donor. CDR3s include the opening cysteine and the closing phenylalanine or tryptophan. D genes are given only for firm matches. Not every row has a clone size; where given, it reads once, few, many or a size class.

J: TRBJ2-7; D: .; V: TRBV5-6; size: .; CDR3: CASSLGQKIRYEQYF; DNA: TGTGCCAGCAGCTTGGGGCAGAAAATAAGATACGAGCAGTACTTC
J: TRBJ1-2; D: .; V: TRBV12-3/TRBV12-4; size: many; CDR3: CASSSGTGRYGYTF; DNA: TGTGCCAGCAGTTCAGGGACGGGCCGATATGGCTACACCTTC
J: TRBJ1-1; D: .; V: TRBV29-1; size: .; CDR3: CSVVPGTNTEAFF; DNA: TGCAGCGTTGTTCCTGGAACCAACACTGAAGCTTTCTTT
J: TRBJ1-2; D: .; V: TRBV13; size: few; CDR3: CASSSSTARHSYGYTF; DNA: TGTGCCAGCAGCTCCTCGACAGCCAGACACTCCTATGGCTACACCTTC
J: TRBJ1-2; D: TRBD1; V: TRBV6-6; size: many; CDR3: CASSLPKNRGGYTF; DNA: TGTGCCAGCAGTTTGCCCAAAAACAGGGGCGGCTACACCTTC
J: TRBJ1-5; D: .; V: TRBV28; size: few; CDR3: CASSLRPYGYQPQHF; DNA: TGTGCCAGCAGTTTACGACCCTATGGTTATCAGCCCCAGCATTTT
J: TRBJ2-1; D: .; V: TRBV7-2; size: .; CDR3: CATAKAYNEQFF; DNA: TGTGCCACCGCGAAGGCTTACAATGAGCAGTTCTTC
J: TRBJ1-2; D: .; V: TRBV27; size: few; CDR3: CASSLSGFTPGYGYTF; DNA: TGTGCCAGCAGTTTATCGGGGTTCACACCCGGATATGGCTACACCTTC
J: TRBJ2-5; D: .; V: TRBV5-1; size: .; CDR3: CASSSLRETQYF; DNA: TGCGCCAGCAGCTCATTAAGAGAGACCCAGTACTTC
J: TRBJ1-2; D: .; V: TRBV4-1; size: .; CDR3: CASSQEALPNYGYTF; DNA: TGCGCCAGCAGCCAAGAAGCATTGCCTAACTATGGCTACACCTTC
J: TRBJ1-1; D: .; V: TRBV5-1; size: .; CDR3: CASSLEATRVSAEAFF; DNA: TGCGCCAGCAGCTTGGAAGCAACCAGGGTTAGCGCTGAAGCTTTCTTT
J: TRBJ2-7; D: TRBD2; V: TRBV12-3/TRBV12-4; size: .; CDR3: CASSPSGIINEQYF; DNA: TGTGCCAGCAGTCCTAGCGGGATCATCAACGAGCAGTACTTC
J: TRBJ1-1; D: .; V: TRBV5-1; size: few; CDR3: CASSSESGRAFF; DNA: TGCGCCAGCAGCTCGGAGTCCGGGCGTGCTTTCTTT
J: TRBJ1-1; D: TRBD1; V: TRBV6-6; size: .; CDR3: CASSSPDRGRGNTEAFF; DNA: TGTGCCAGCAGTAGCCCGGACAGGGGGAGGGGGAACACTGAAGCTTTCTTT
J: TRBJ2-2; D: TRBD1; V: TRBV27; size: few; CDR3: CASSYRGQVGELFF; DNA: TGTGCCAGCAGTTACAGGGGGCAGGTCGGGGAGCTGTTTTTT